The sequence of this TCR beta chain was determined in a study of blood T cell repertoires in COVID-19. Whole-study context: From T cells, B-cell-depleted T cells, or PBMCs came the material, which was cDNA or gDNA.

Residents of 24 US areas, aged roughly 18 to 89 years, made up the participants. Each participant's cohort was designated according to participant-reported clinical history. This CDR3 spans 12 amino acids. Germline V CDR1 and CDR2: SNHLY, FYNNEI. V was pared by 6 bases and J by 1 base, with 6 bases between. Authors' data handling: Quantification of nucleated cells was approximated via reference gene primer amplification. Only in-frame clones appear in the TCRdb table, and some are missing; sequencing was by immunoSEQ multiplex PCR. V, J and clone size derive from that table, while D and trimming were established from the DNA sequence. The table has about 180,000 clones, 89% seen once.

This sequence joins TRBV2 and TRBJ1-1; no reliable D call. The receptor's source is a woman aged 40 to 50 with acute COVID-19. Sequenced: PBMCs or T cells enriched from blood (not recorded which). The CDR3 DNA sequence: TGTGCCAGCAGATCGGGGAACACTGAAGCTTTCTTT. Protein: CASRSGNTEAFF.